Below, 20 T cell receptor beta chains from the same sample are listed, as sequenced in a study of early T cells in non-severe SARS-CoV-2 infection. TCRdb independently ran MiXCR on the 5' RACE reads; one entry per CDR3 protein. Here the sample spans around 30,000 distinct CDR3 sequences, about 6.5% being singletons. The sequencing input was whole blood. The receptors were sampled from an adult who was a healthcare worker with PCR-confirmed SARS-CoV-2 infection or an uninfected control (not recorded which).

This clonotype was recorded many times. CDR3 DNA: TGTGCCAGCAGCTCCCGGACAGGGGGAATGAACTATGGCTACACCTTC. Translating gives CASSSRTGGMNYGYTF. The chain employs TRBV12-3 or TRBV12-4 and TRBJ1-2; 10 bases agree with TRBD1. The CDR3 covers 16 residues. The ends lost 6 bases at V and 2 bases at J; junction bases unmatched: 9.

In this sample, this clonotype turned up many times. This chain joins TRBV3-1 and TRBJ1-5; D gene uncertain. Germline V CDR1 and CDR2: LGHDT, YNNKEL (reference sequence). V shed 0 bases and J shed 4 bases, with 4 bases lying between them. The CDR3 covers 13 residues. Here the CDR3 reads CASSQEGNQPQHF. CDR3 in DNA: TGTGCCAGCAGCCAAGAGGGGAATCAGCCCCAGCATTTT.

This clonotype was counted at least ten times. This sequence joins TRBV29-1 and TRBJ2-7; D gene unclear. Germline CDR1 is SQVTM and CDR2 is ANQGSEA. V lost 7 bases and J lost 2, with 12 bases in between. The CDR3 is made up of 12 amino acids. Here the CDR3 DNA reads TGCAGCGGGGTGGCTGGGCCCTACGAGCAGTACTTC. It yields the protein CSGVAGPYEQYF.

The sample holds many counts of this clonotype. The rearrangement uses TRBV30 and TRBJ2-1; tentatively, D is TRBD2 (5 bases). Trimming removed 0 bases at V and 4 bases at J, with 16 bases between. CDR3 length: 16 residues. The germline gives CDR1 GTSNPN, CDR2 SVGIG (reference sequence). CDR3 residues: CAWSVYRRAKYNEQFF. The CDR3 DNA reads as TGTGCCTGGAGTGTTTATAGGCGGGCCAAATACAATGAGCAGTTCTTC.

This clonotype was counted only a few times. The rearrangement uses TRBV7-2 and TRBJ2-7; 7 positions match TRBD2. The CDR3 covers 12 residues. Germline CDR1 SGHTA, CDR2 FQGNSA. The V segment lost 5 bases and the J segment 6 bases; nucleotides outside the gene matches: 4. CDR3 sequence: CASSLGRVEQYF. The CDR3 coding sequence is TGTGCCAGCAGCCTTGGGAGGGTCGAGCAGTACTTC.

This clonotype showed up just a few times. V is TRBV6-1 and J is TRBJ2-3; D is uncertain. CDR3 length equals 12 residues. Germline CDR1 MNHNS, CDR2 SASEGT. V was shortened by 4 bases and J by 5 bases, with 7 bases between the two germline ends. The CDR3 protein is CASSGGKDTQYF. The CDR3 region has the DNA TGTGCCAGCAGTGGTGGGAAAGATACGCAGTATTTT.

In its sample, this clonotype was seen many times. The V call is TRBV11-2, the J call TRBJ1-2; D is possibly TRBD1 (5 bases). The V and J ends lost 5 bases and 3 bases respectively, with 16 bases between them. Germline values: CDR1 SGHAT, CDR2 FQNNGV. The CDR3 runs 15 residues. CDR3 DNA: TGTGCCAGCAGCGTGACAGCTTTTTCTGACTATGGCTACACCTTC. Protein sequence: CASSVTAFSDYGYTF.

This clonotype was seen many times. The J gene is TRBJ2-2, the V gene TRBV19, with a tentative D call TRBD1 (5 bases). CDR1 and CDR2 (germline): LNHDA, SQIVND (reference sequence). This CDR3 is 15 amino acids long. Trimming shortened V by 3 bases and J by 8 bases, and 16 bases separated the two germline ends. CDR3: CASSMLPTGAGELFF. Here the CDR3 DNA reads TGTGCCAGTAGTATGTTGCCTACAGGAGCAGGGGAGCTGTTTTTT.

This clonotype was counted ten times or more. The V gene is TRBV28, the J gene TRBJ2-7; 9 bases map to TRBD1. V was clipped by 2 bases and J by 6 bases; unmatched bases: 8. The CDR3 consists of 15 residues. Germline V gene lookup returns CDR1 MDHEN and CDR2 SYDVKM. The DNA for the CDR3 is TGTGCCAGCAGTTTACCCGGACAGGGGCGCCCCGAGCAGTACTTC. Its translation: CASSLPGQGRPEQYF.

There are many counts of this clonotype. The chain links TRBV7-9 to TRBJ1-4; perhaps TRBD1 as D (6 bases). Germline CDR1 reads SEHNR; CDR2 reads FQNEAQ (reference sequence). V lost 5 bases to trimming and J lost 8 bases, with 15 bases between them. The CDR3 is made up of 14 amino acids. CDR3 DNA sequence: TGTGCCAGCAGCCCTCCCGGGGGGCTGGAAAAACTGTTTTTT. Residues: CASSPPGGLEKLFF.

This clonotype was counted ten times or more. CDR3 nucleotides: TGTGCCAGCAGCTCAGGGAGGGGGGGAGATACGCAGTATTTT. It is translated as CASSSGRGGDTQYF. This chain joins TRBV7-6 and TRBJ2-3, with D perhaps TRBD2 (7 bases). From germline, CDR1 is SGHVS and CDR2 FNYEAQ. The CDR3 has 14 amino acids. V shed 4 bases and J shed 5 bases, with 13 bases lying between them.

Ten or more counts support this clonotype. This chain links TRBV12-3 or TRBV12-4 with TRBJ2-7; D gene ambiguous. This CDR3 has 12 amino acids. Between the trimmed V and J ends, which lost 2 bases and 0 bases, there was a span of 2 bases. CDR3 nucleotides: TGTGCCAGCAGTTTACTCTCCTACGAGCAGTACTTC. Translation gives CASSLLSYEQYF.

This clonotype was recorded at least ten times. This chain joins TRBV27 and TRBJ2-7, with D unclear. The CDR3 sequence is 11 residues long. V lost 4 bases and J 2 bases, leaving 3 bases between the germline ends. CDR1 MNHEY and CDR2 SMNVEV come from the germline V gene (reference sequence). This chain's CDR3 is CASSSAYEQYF. In nucleotides, the CDR3 is TGTGCCAGCAGTTCTGCCTACGAGCAGTACTTC.

This clonotype was seen at least ten times. The chain links TRBV2 to TRBJ1-1, with D possibly being TRBD1 (5 bases). The CDR3 is 12 amino acids. Looked up from germline, CDR1 is SNHLY and CDR2 is FYNNEI. The ends were cut back, 4 bases at V and 11 bases at J, with 14 bases in the middle. This chain's CDR3 is CASSVRGSVAFF. CDR3 in DNA: TGTGCCAGCAGTGTTAGGGGTTCAGTTGCTTTCTTT.

This clonotype occurred many times. The V call is TRBV7-9, the J call TRBJ1-3; 9 bases align to TRBD1. The V segment lost 4 bases and the J segment 3 bases; nucleotides outside the gene matches: 10. The CDR3 covers 17 residues. From germline, CDR1 is SEHNR and CDR2 FQNEAQ (reference sequence). The CDR3 loop is CASSSSPGTGYGNTIYF. CDR3 sequence (DNA): TGTGCCAGCAGCTCCAGTCCCGGGACAGGGTATGGAAACACCATATATTTT.

This clonotype was detected ten times or more. This sequence joins TRBV4-2 and TRBJ2-7; D is perhaps TRBD1 (6 bases). Germline V gene data show CDR1 as LGHNA and CDR2 as YNFKEQ. V was trimmed by 0 bases and J by 4 bases, leaving 16 bases between them. This CDR3 region has 16 residues. CDR3 nucleotide sequence: TGTGCCAGCAGCCAAGAGGTGTTCGGACAGCAGTACGAGCAGTACTTC. The encoded protein is CASSQEVFGQQYEQYF.

This clonotype was seen at least ten times. This chain uses TRBV7-2 with TRBJ2-1; 9 bases are a match to TRBD2. This CDR3 contains 16 residues. J lost 7 bases, V lost 1 base, and 8 bases had no gene match. Germline V gene sequence: CDR1 SGHTA, CDR2 FQGNSA. The CDR3 sequence: CASSLVPSGVVNEQFF. CDR3 nucleotides: TGTGCCAGCAGCTTAGTCCCTAGCGGGGTCGTAAATGAGCAGTTCTTC.

The table lists this clonotype with many counts. The chain carries TRBV18 and TRBJ2-5; D unresolved. CDR3 length: 14 residues. Trimming removed 2 bases at V and 4 bases at J, with 11 bases between. In germline, CDR1 is KGHSH, CDR2 LQKENI. The CDR3 nucleotides are TGTGCCAGCTCACCAGGATCGGCACGAGAGACCCAGTACTTC. It encodes CASSPGSARETQYF.

This clonotype was detected ten times or more. The CDR3 DNA sequence: TGTGCCAGCAGTAAACCGGGACAGGGGCTGTATCCTGGGGCCAACGTCCTGACTTTC. This encodes CASSKPGQGLYPGANVLTF. The chain couples TRBV6-2 or TRBV6-3 to TRBJ2-6; 10 nucleotides agree with TRBD1. This CDR3 is built from 19 residues. V gave up 5 bases and J gave up 2 bases; unmatched junction bases: 12. The V gene's germline CDR1 is MNHEY and CDR2 SVGEGT.

This clonotype is classed as medium-sized. The chain joins TRBV12-3 or TRBV12-4 to TRBJ1-5; D may be TRBD1 (5 bases). Trimming took off 3 bases at V and 7 bases at J, with 10 bases between the two ends. The CDR3 covers 13 residues. CDR3 coding DNA: TGTGCCAGCAGTTTTAGGTGGGACCAGCCCCAGCATTTT. It specifies CASSFRWDQPQHF.